Listed below are T cell receptor beta chains from one sample, sequenced in a study of beta chain features in type 1 diabetes. Sequencing was performed with immunoSEQ multiplex PCR; in TCRdb, only in-frame clones are kept and a portion is missing. The sample lists 350,000 or so clones, less than 20% seen once, with about 0.044% in the top ten. Sequenced material: naive CD4+ T cells from blood. The origin of the receptors is a woman aged 18 to 35 in good health. Both conserved end residues are part of each CDR3. A D gene is named only where the DNA matches it firmly. The size field is filled for only some rows; it gives once, few, many or a size class.

abundance	d_gene	v_gene	j_gene	CDR3nt	CDR3aa
-	TRBD1	TRBV15	TRBJ2-1	TGTGCCACCAGCAGAGTAGTTGGGACAGCATACAATGAGCAGTTCTTC	CATSRVVGTAYNEQFF
few	TRBD2	TRBV11-3	TRBJ2-7	TGTGCCAGCAGCCAGAGCGGGGGGGACTACGAGCAGTACTTC	CASSQSGGDYEQYF
few	TRBD1	TRBV7-2	TRBJ1-2	TGTGCCAGCAGCTCCACCAGGACAGGGGGGGCCTATGGCTACACCTTC	CASSSTRTGGAYGYTF
few	TRBD2	TRBV30	TRBJ2-7	TGTGCCTGGAGTGAACTAGCGGGCCACTACGAGCAGTACTTC	CAWSELAGHYEQYF
-	TRBD2	TRBV5-1	TRBJ2-3	TGCGCCAGCGCTAGCGGGAGGGCCCTTAGCGCAGATACGCAGTATTTT	CASASGRALSADTQYF
-	TRBD1	TRBV7-2	TRBJ2-7	TGTGCCAGCAGCCCCGGACAGGGATCCCACGAGCAGTACTTC	CASSPGQGSHEQYF
-	TRBD1	TRBV30	TRBJ1-1	TGTGCCTGGGCTACAGGGGGGAACACTGAAGCTTTCTTT	CAWATGGNTEAFF
few	TRBD1	TRBV30	TRBJ2-5	TGTGCCTGGTCTAGGGGGACAGGGGTCCAAGAGACCCAGTACTTC	CAWSRGTGVQETQYF
-	-	TRBV9	TRBJ2-4	TGTGCCAGCAGCGAGAGTCTAGCCAAAAACATTCAGTACTTC	CASSESLAKNIQYF
few	TRBD1	TRBV11-1	TRBJ1-1	TGTGCCAGCAGCCGCACAGGGGGCGCAGGGCCTGAAGCTTTCTTT	CASSRTGGAGPEAFF
few	-	TRBV7-2	TRBJ2-7	TGTGCCAGCAGCTTTAGCGGTGACTCCTACGAGCAGTACTTC	CASSFSGDSYEQYF
few	-	TRBV5-1	TRBJ1-1	TGCGCCAGCAGCTTGGGGGCCGGAGGGAGCACTGAAGCTTTCTTT	CASSLGAGGSTEAFF
-	-	TRBV2	TRBJ2-3	TGTGCCAGCAGTACGACAGTAACAGATACGCAGTATTTT	CASSTTVTDTQYF
-	TRBD1	TRBV6-1	TRBJ2-5	TGTGCCAGCAGTGAGCAGGGGGCCCAGTACTTC	CASSEQGAQYF
few	TRBD2	TRBV9	TRBJ2-3	TGTGCCAGCAGTCTGACTAGCCTCACAGATACGCAGTATTTT	CASSLTSLTDTQYF
-	-	TRBV27	TRBJ1-1	TGTGCCAGCAGTTCGGTCGGTGGTACTGAAGCTTTCTTT	CASSSVGGTEAFF
few	TRBD2	TRBV7-2	TRBJ2-1	TGTGCCAGCAGCTTGGTAGCGGGAGGAGGCAATGAGCAGTTCTTC	CASSLVAGGGNEQFF
few	TRBD1	TRBV9	TRBJ2-7	TGTGCCACCAGACAGGGGCTCTACGAGCAGTACTTC	CATRQGLYEQYF
few	-	TRBV9	TRBJ1-2	TGTGCCAGCAGCGTAGGCCCGGGAAGCAACTATGGCTACACCTTC	CASSVGPGSNYGYTF
-	TRBD2	TRBV2	TRBJ2-3	TGTGCCAGCGGGACTAGCCGGGATACGCAGTATTTT	CASGTSRDTQYF
-	-	TRBV20-1	TRBJ2-3	TGCAGTGCCACGTTGAGGGATACGCAGTATTTT	CSATLRDTQYF
few	TRBD1	TRBV18	TRBJ2-1	TGTGCCAGCTCACCCCGGACAGGGAGGAATGAGCAGTTCTTC	CASSPRTGRNEQFF
-	-	TRBV4-2	TRBJ1-2	TGTGCCAGCAGCCAAGACTGGCCTGGACAGTTGTATGGCTACACCTTC	CASSQDWPGQLYGYTF
few	-	TRBV29-1	TRBJ1-5	TGCAGCGTTGGGACAGATAGCAATCAGCCCCAGCATTTT	CSVGTDSNQPQHF
-	-	TRBV27	TRBJ2-7	TGTGCCAGCAGTTCACCCCTCGGGACTCTTGCCTACGAGCAGTACTTC	CASSSPLGTLAYEQYF
-	TRBD2	TRBV5-1	TRBJ2-7	TGCGCCAGCAGGAAGCGGGAGCCAGGTGACTACGAGCAGTACTTC	CASRKREPGDYEQYF
-	-	TRBV4-2	TRBJ2-7	TGTGCCAGCAGCCAACCTTCGAGGGCCCTCGACTACGAGCAGTACTTC	CASSQPSRALDYEQYF
-	TRBD1	TRBV27	TRBJ1-6	TGTGCCAGCGGACAGGGAAGCTCCTATAATTCACCCCTCCACTTT	CASGQGSSYNSPLHF
few	-	TRBV6-6	TRBJ1-1	TGTGCCAGCGTCCCCTTCACAGGGACGGTTGAAGCTTTCTTT	CASVPFTGTVEAFF
-	TRBD2	TRBV2	TRBJ2-5	TGTGCCAGCAGTCGGACTAGCGGCCAAGAGACCCAGTACTTC	CASSRTSGQETQYF
-	-	TRBV14	TRBJ1-1	TGTGCCAGCAGCGAGGGGAACACTGAAGCTTTCTTT	CASSEGNTEAFF
-	-	TRBV7-2	TRBJ1-1	TGTGCCAGCAGCTTAGTTTCCGTGAACACTGAAGCTTTCTTT	CASSLVSVNTEAFF
-	TRBD1	TRBV2	TRBJ1-5	TGTGCCAGCAGTGTGGACAGGGGGCATCAGCCCCAGCATTTT	CASSVDRGHQPQHF
-	TRBD2	TRBV16	TRBJ2-1	TGTGCCAGCAGCCAGACTAGCCGCTCCTACAATGAGCAGTTCTTC	CASSQTSRSYNEQFF
-	TRBD1	TRBV4-1	TRBJ2-7	TGCGCCAGCAGCCAAGTAGGGGGCAACGAGCAGTACTTC	CASSQVGGNEQYF
-	-	TRBV15	TRBJ1-1	TGTGCCACCAGCAGAGACCGGACGGGCGCCCCGGGGGGTGAAGCTTTCTTT	CATSRDRTGAPGGEAFF
-	TRBD1	TRBV7-2	TRBJ2-3	TGTGCCAGCAAAAAGGGGGCTACAGATACGCAGTATTTT	CASKKGATDTQYF
few	TRBD2	TRBV7-2	TRBJ2-2	TGTGCCAGCAGCTTAGTGCGGGAGTCCCGCACCGGGGAGCTGTTTTTT	CASSLVRESRTGELFF
-	-	TRBV6-5	TRBJ2-7	TGTGCCAGCATTCTGGGAGCTGCCTTCTTCCACGAGCAGTACTTC	CASILGAAFFHEQYF
-	-	TRBV6-5	TRBJ2-7	TGTGCCAGCAGTCGGGTTGATCTAGCGTACGAGCAGTACTTC	CASSRVDLAYEQYF
-	-	TRBV18	TRBJ2-3	TGTGCCAGCTCACCACTGCGAGGTCGAGATACGCAGTATTTT	CASSPLRGRDTQYF
-	-	TRBV5-6	TRBJ1-1	TGTGCCAGCAGCTTGGGACGGAGGATGAACACTGAAGCTTTCTTT	CASSLGRRMNTEAFF